This T cell receptor beta chain was sequenced in a study of human T cells and chemical hapten exposure. Findings of the study overall: No alteration of TCRs above 1 in 1000 frequency was seen with DPC sensitization.

Time point given: patch test 1, 2 weeks after DPC sensitization. Treatment of the sample: therapeutic diphenylcyclopropenone sensitization with weekly scalp DPC. This CDR3 has 17 amino acids. Germline V gene sequence: CDR1 MNHNS, CDR2 SASEGT. J was trimmed by 1 base and V by 5 bases; bases with no gene match: 13. TCRdb reprocessed the RACE reads with MiXCR, giving one entry per CDR3 protein. The sample consists of 300,000 to 400,000 distinct CDR3 sequences, about 7% of them appearing once. This clonotype has at least ten counts. Its specificity is not known. The sequence came from a woman aged 18-29 years with alopecia areata. Some clones in this sample may be carry-over from other donors' samples. The gene calls are TRBV6-1 and TRBJ1-2; 7 nucleotides match TRBD1. Sample: whole blood, taken in connection with sensitization to the hapten diphenylcyclopropenone (DPC). CDR3 protein: CASSLRDSKSYNYGYTF. In DNA form, the CDR3 reads TGTGCCAGCAGTCTCCGGGACAGCAAATCCTATAACTATGGCTACACCTTC.